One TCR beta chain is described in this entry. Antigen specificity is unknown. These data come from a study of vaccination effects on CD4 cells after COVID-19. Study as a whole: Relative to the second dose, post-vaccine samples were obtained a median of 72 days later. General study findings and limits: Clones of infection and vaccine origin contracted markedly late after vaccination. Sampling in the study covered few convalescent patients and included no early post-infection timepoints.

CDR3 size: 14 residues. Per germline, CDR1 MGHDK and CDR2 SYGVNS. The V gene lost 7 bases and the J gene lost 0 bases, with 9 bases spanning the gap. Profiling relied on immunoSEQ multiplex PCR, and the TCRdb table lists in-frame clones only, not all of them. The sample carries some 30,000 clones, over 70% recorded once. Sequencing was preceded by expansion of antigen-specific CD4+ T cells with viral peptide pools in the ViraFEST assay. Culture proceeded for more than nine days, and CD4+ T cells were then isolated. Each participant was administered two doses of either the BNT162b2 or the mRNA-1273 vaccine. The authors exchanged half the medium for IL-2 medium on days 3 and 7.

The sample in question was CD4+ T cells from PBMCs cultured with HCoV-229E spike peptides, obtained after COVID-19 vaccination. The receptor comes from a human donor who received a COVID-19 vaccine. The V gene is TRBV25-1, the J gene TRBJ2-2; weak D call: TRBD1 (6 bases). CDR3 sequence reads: CASTGTPNTGELFF. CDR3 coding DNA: TGTGCCAGCACCGGGACACCGAACACCGGGGAGCTGTTTTTT. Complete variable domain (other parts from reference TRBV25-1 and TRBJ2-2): EADIYQTPRYLVIGTGKKITLECSQTMGHDKMYWYQQDPGMELHLIHYSYGVNSTEKGDLSSESTVSRIRTEHFPLTLESARPSHTSQYLCASTGTPNTGELFFGEGSRLTVL.